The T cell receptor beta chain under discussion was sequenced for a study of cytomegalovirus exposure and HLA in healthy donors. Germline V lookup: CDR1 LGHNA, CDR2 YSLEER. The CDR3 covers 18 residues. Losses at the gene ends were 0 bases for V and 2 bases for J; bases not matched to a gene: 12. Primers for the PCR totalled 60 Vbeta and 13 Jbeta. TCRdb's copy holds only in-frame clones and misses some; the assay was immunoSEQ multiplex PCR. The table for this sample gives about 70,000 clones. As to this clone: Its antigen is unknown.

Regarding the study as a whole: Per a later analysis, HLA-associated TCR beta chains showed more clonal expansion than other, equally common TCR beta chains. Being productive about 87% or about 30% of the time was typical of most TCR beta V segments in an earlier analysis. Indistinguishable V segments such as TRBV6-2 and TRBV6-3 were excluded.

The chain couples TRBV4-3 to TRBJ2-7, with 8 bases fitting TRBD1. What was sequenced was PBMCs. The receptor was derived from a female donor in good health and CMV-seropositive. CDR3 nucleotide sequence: TGCGCCAGCAGCCAAGATCCCCCCGGACAGGGCTTCGCCTACGAGCAGTACTTC. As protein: CASSQDPPGQGFAYEQYF.